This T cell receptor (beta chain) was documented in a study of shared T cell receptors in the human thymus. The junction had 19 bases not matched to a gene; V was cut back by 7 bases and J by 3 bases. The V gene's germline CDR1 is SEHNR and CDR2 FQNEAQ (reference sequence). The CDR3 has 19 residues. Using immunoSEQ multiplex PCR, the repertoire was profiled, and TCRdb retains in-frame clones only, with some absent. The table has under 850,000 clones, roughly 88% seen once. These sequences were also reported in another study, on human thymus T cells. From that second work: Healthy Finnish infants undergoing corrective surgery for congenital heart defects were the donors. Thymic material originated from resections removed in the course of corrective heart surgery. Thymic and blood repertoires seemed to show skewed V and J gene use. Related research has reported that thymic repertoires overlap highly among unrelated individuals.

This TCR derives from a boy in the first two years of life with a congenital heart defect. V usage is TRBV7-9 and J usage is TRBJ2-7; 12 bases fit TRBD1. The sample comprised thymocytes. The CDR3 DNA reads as TGTGCCAGCATCCGGGGCCATGGGACAGGGGGCTTAAGGAACTACGAGCAGTACTTC. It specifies CASIRGHGTGGLRNYEQYF. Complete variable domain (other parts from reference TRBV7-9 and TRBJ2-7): DTGVSQNPRHKITKRGQNVTFRCDPISEHNRLYWYRQTLGQGPEFLTYFQNEAQLEKSRLLSDRFSAERPKGSFSTLEIQRTEQGDSAMYLCASIRGHGTGGLRNYEQYFGPGTRLTVT.